The entry below describes one TCR beta chain. Its antigen is unidentified. The V and J ends lost 2 bases and 6 bases respectively, with 4 bases between them. Germline-derived CDR1 and CDR2 are SQVTM and ANQGSEA. The CDR3 spans 10 residues. The sample originates from a study of cytomegalovirus exposure and HLA in healthy donors. Primers for the PCR totalled 60 Vbeta and 13 Jbeta. Some clones are missing from TCRdb's copy, which holds only in-frame ones; the method was immunoSEQ multiplex PCR. The repertoire holds 160,000 or so clones, with approximately 80% as singletons. Donors were ostensibly healthy at sampling, although undocumented immune exposures were probable. Study observations and caveats: In a later analysis, specific HLA alleles were associated with 15,000 to 20,000 TCR beta sequences at a 0.05 false discovery rate. CMV serostatus stood as the only immune exposure information on hand.

The TCR originated in a woman in her twenties or thirties in good health and CMV-seropositive. The specimen was PBMCs. The rearrangement joins TRBV29-1 to TRBJ1-2; no definite D call. The CDR3 here is CSVERDGYTF. CDR3 DNA: TGCAGCGTTGAACGGGATGGCTACACCTTC.